The 17 T cell receptor beta chains below come from one sample, sequenced in a study of blood T cell repertoires in COVID-19. This table comes from immunoSEQ multiplex PCR, and its TCRdb copy is limited to in-frame clones, with some not included. Among more than 250,000 clones listed, approximately 83% were seen once. Material: peripheral blood. All receptors come from a woman aged 25-40 years who had recovered from COVID-19.

The CDR3 protein is CASSSPGFEKLFF. Written as DNA, the CDR3 is TGTGCCAGCAGCTCCCCCGGGTTTGAAAAACTGTTTTTT. The V call is TRBV3-1 (or the pseudogene TRBV3-2), the J call TRBJ1-4; no definite D call. V was cut by 5 bases and J by 7 bases, with 11 bases left in between. The CDR3 extends over 13 amino acids. Germline V gene sequence: CDR1 LGHDT, CDR2 YNNKEL (reference sequence).

The rearrangement uses TRBV9 and TRBJ2-7, with TRBD1 identical over 9 bases. After removal of 3 bases from V and 2 bases from J, the junction contained 9 bases not matched to a gene. Germline CDR1 and CDR2: SGDLS and YYNGEE. There are 16 residues in the CDR3. CDR3 residues: CASSAGGGTGPYEQYF. CDR3 bases: TGTGCCAGCAGCGCCGGAGGCGGGACAGGGCCCTACGAGCAGTACTTC.

The chain is built from TRBV5-4 and TRBJ2-1; 8 bases are a match to TRBD2. CDR3 length: 15 residues. CDR1 and CDR2 (germline): SGHNT, YYREEE (reference sequence). V shed 3 bases, J shed 7 bases, and the junction held 9 bases outside the gene matches. CDR3 coding DNA: TGTGCCAGCAGCTCGCCGGGACTAGGACGAAATGAGCAGTTCTTC. It encodes CASSSPGLGRNEQFF. The full variable domain, in which reference TRBV5-4 and TRBJ2-1 provide the parts outside the CDR3, is ETGVTQSPTHLIKTRGQQVTLRCSSQSGHNTVSWYQQALGQGPQFIFQYYREEENGRGNFPPRFSGLQFPNYSSELNVNALELDDSALYLCASSSPGLGRNEQFFGPGTRLTVL.

This sequence joins TRBV19 and TRBJ1-2, with a weak D call TRBD1 (5 bases). The V and J ends lost 3 bases and 6 bases respectively, with 26 bases between them. The CDR3 extends over 18 amino acids. Germline V gives CDR1 LNHDA, CDR2 SQIVND (reference sequence). The CDR3 spells CASSIGLRAGKIKDGYTF. The CDR3 coding sequence is TGTGCCAGTAGTATCGGGCTCAGGGCAGGGAAAATTAAAGATGGCTACACCTTC.

The chain has TRBV7-8 and TRBJ1-1; no clear D gene. The CDR3 length is 14 residues. Germline V lookup: CDR1 SGHVS, CDR2 FQNEAQ. V was pared by 5 bases and J by 0 bases, with 10 bases between. The CDR3 coding sequence is TGTGCCAGCAGCGCCCAGGCCTTGAACACTGAAGCTTTCTTT. Its translation: CASSAQALNTEAFF.

The chain combines TRBV18 with TRBJ1-5, with a weak D call TRBD1 (6 bases). V shed 2 bases and J shed 2 bases, with 10 bases lying between them. Germline assignment: CDR1 KGHSH and CDR2 LQKENI. This CDR3 has 15 residues. This CDR3 reads CASSPGTQGNQPQHF. Here the CDR3 DNA reads TGTGCCAGCTCACCAGGGACACAGGGCAATCAGCCCCAGCATTTT. The whole variable domain, remainder taken from reference TRBV18 and TRBJ1-5, is NAGVMQNPRHLVRRRGQEARLRCSPMKGHSHVYWYRQLPEEGLKFMVYLQKENIIDESGMPKERFSAEFPKEGPSILRIQQVVRGDSAAYFCASSPGTQGNQPQHFGDGTRLSIL.

In this sample, this clone turned up a few times. The chain is built from TRBV5-1 and TRBJ2-7; TRBD1 agrees at 9 bases. Germline assignment: CDR1 SGHRS and CDR2 YFSETQ. Unmatched junction bases numbered 11, after V lost 0 bases and J lost 4 bases. CDR3 length equals 17 residues. CDR3 bases: TGCGCCAGCAGCTTGGGGGGACAGGGCCGAGGCCGGTACGAGCAGTACTTC. Translating gives CASSLGGQGRGRYEQYF. Drawing the rest from reference TRBV5-1 and TRBJ2-7, the complete variable domain is KAGVTQTPRYLIKTRGQQVTLSCSPISGHRSVSWYQQTPGQGLQFLFEYFSETQRNKGNFPGRFSGRQFSNSRSEMNVSTLELGDSALYLCASSLGGQGRGRYEQYFGPGTRLTVT.

The rearrangement joins TRBV28 to TRBJ2-1, with 9 bases aligning to TRBD1. Trimming removed 10 bases from V and 4 bases from J; junction bases left unmatched: 8. The CDR3 extends over 14 amino acids. Germline V gene sequence: CDR1 MDHEN, CDR2 SYDVKM. CDR3 amino acids: CATIRDRAYNEQFF. The CDR3 nucleotides read TGTGCCACCATCCGGGACAGGGCTTACAATGAGCAGTTCTTC.

The gene calls are TRBV10-1 and TRBJ2-1, with 9 nucleotides matching TRBD2. J was trimmed by 6 bases and V by 3 bases; bases with no gene match: 6. CDR1 and CDR2 (germline): WNHNN, SYGVQD (reference sequence). The CDR3 runs 15 residues. The CDR3 DNA is TGCGCCAGCAGTGAAGTGGCGGGGGGGCTCAATGAGCAGTTCTTC. It is translated as CASSEVAGGLNEQFF.

The chain recombines TRBV28 with TRBJ1-3; D is perhaps TRBD1 (5 bases). The germline V gene has CDR1 MDHEN and CDR2 SYDVKM. The CDR3 has 14 amino acids. The V end lost 1 base, the J end lost 1 base, and 5 bases lay between the germline ends. The CDR3 reads CASSLSGSGNTIYF. The CDR3 bases are TGTGCCAGCAGTTTATCAGGGTCTGGAAACACCATATATTTT.

The chain is built from TRBV12-3 or TRBV12-4 and TRBJ1-2; 9 bases agree with TRBD1. The CDR3 spans 12 residues. V was pared by 8 bases and J by 7 bases, with 5 bases of the junction left unmatched. The CDR3 nucleotides are TGTGCCAGCTTGGGACAGGGCCCTGGCTACACCTTC. It encodes CASLGQGPGYTF.

This chain connects TRBV7-9 to TRBJ2-6; 7 positions agree with TRBD2. Trimming removed 8 bases from V and 0 bases from J; junction bases left unmatched: 1. This CDR3 region has 14 residues. Germline V gene sequence: CDR1 SEHNR, CDR2 FQNEAQ (reference sequence). CDR3 loop: CASSGGSGANVLTF. Written as DNA, the CDR3 is TGTGCCAGCTCGGGGGGCTCTGGGGCCAACGTCCTGACTTTC.

The sample holds a few counts of this clone. The chain joins TRBV27 to TRBJ1-2, with 7 bases fitting TRBD1. V trimming: 0 bases; J trimming: 7 bases; junction bases outside the gene matches: 8. In germline, CDR1 is MNHEY, CDR2 SMNVEV (reference sequence). The CDR3 loop spans 15 amino acids. This chain's CDR3 is CASSLSDRAGGGYTF. The CDR3 DNA reads TGTGCCAGCAGTTTATCCGACAGGGCTGGGGGTGGCTACACCTTC.

The rearrangement uses TRBV25-1 and TRBJ1-5, with 10 bases lining up with TRBD1. The CDR3 consists of 16 residues. J lost 5 bases, V lost 2 bases, and 6 bases had no gene match. The germline CDR1 and CDR2 sequences are MGHDK and SYGVNS. In nucleotides, the CDR3 is TGTGCCAGCAGTGAAGAGGGACAGGGGAAGGATCAGCCCCAGCATTTT. Encoded protein: CASSEEGQGKDQPQHF.

This rearrangement joins TRBV19 to TRBJ2-7; 8 bases agree with TRBD1. The CDR3 is 15 residues long. Germline CDR1 reads LNHDA; CDR2 reads SQIVND (reference sequence). Germline trimming cut 1 base from V and 5 bases from J; bases unmatched to any gene: 7. CDR3 DNA: TGTGCCAGTAGTATAGTGCCGGGACAGGTGCACGAGCAGTACTTC. It encodes CASSIVPGQVHEQYF.

This chain joins TRBV4-3 and TRBJ1-1, with 8 bases that match TRBD1. There are 14 residues in the CDR3. The germline CDR1 and CDR2 sequences are LGHNA and YSLEER. Trimming cost V 4 bases and J 3 bases; bases outside gene matches: 4. In nucleotides, the CDR3 is TGCGCCAGCAGCCTTACAGGGGGAGACACTGAAGCTTTCTTT. It is translated as CASSLTGGDTEAFF.

The V and J genes are TRBV5-6 and TRBJ2-1, with D uncertain. V was pared by 2 bases and J by 4 bases, with 7 bases between. Germline V lookup: CDR1 SGHDT, CDR2 YYEEEE. This CDR3 comprises 13 residues. The CDR3 here is CASSLTPYNEQFF. CDR3 bases: TGTGCCAGCAGCTTAACACCTTACAATGAGCAGTTCTTC. Full variable domain (missing parts from reference TRBV5-6 and TRBJ2-1): DAGVTQSPTHLIKTRGQQVTLRCSPKSGHDTVSWYQQALGQGPQFIFQYYEEEERQRGNFPDRFSGHQFPNYSSELNVNALLLGDSALYLCASSLTPYNEQFFGPGTRLTVL.